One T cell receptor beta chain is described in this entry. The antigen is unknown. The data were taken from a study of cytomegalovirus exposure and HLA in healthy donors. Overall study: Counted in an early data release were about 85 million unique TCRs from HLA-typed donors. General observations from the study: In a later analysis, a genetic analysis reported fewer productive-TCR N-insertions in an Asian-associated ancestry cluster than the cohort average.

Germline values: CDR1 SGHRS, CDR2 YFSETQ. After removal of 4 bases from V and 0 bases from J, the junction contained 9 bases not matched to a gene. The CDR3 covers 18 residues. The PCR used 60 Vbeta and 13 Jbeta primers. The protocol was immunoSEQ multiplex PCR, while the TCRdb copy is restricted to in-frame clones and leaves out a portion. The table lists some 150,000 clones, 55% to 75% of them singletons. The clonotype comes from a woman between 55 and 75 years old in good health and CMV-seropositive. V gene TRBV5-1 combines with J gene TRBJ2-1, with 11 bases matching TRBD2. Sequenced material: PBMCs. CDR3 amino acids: CASSPGTSGPSSYNEQFF. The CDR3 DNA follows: TGCGCCAGCAGCCCCGGGACTAGCGGACCGAGCTCCTACAATGAGCAGTTCTTC.